This TCR beta chain was identified during a study of T cell responses to AZD1222 COVID-19 vaccine. The CDR3 spans 11 residues. CDR1 and CDR2 (germline): DFQATT, SNEGSKA (reference sequence). With 5 bases removed from V and 0 bases from J, the gap between germline ends came to 5 bases. Remarks on this clone: Its specificity is unknown.

This table comes from immunoSEQ multiplex PCR, and its TCRdb copy is limited to in-frame clones, with some not included. The data hold some 100,000 clones, with approximately 91% observed a single time. General observations from the study: Females made up more of the donors, who were largely white British, and clonal diversity may have come out too low. Increases in Spike-specific TCR breadth and depth were seen after two AZD1222 doses.

This chain uses TRBV20-1 with TRBJ2-7; D is unresolved. Sequencing used peripheral blood, obtained on day 0 of AZD1222 vaccination. This TCR came from an adult in good health. CDR3 loop: CSAVSSYEQYF. The CDR3 coding sequence is TGCAGTGCTGTCAGCTCCTACGAGCAGTACTTC.